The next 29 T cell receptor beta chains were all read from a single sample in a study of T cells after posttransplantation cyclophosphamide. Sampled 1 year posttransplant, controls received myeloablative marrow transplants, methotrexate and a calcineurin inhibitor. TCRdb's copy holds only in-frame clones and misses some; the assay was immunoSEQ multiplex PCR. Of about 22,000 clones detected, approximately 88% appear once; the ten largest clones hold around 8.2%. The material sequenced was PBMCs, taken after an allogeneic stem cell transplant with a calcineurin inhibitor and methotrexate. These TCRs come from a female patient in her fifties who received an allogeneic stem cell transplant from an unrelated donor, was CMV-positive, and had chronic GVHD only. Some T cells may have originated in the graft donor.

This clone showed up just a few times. The CDR3 nucleotides read TGCGCCAGCAGCCAAGCCCTGGGGACAGGGGAAATGGGGCCGGACGAGCAGTACTTC. The encoded protein is CASSQALGTGEMGPDEQYF. The chain carries TRBV4-1 and TRBJ2-7; 10 nucleotides line up with TRBD1. Germline values: CDR1 MGHRA, CDR2 YSYEKL. The CDR3 has 19 residues. Losses at the gene ends were 1 base for V and 5 bases for J; bases not matched to a gene: 17.

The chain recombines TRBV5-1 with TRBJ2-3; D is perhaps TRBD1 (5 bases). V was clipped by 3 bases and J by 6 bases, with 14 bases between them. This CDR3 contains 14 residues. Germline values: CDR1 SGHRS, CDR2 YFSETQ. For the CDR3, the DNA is TGCGCCAGCAGCTCGTCCAGGGTTTTGGATACGCAGTATTTT. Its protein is CASSSSRVLDTQYF.

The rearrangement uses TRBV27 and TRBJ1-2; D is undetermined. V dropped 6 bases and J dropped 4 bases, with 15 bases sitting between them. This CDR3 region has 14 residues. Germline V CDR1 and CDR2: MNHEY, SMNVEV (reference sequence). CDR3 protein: CASSDVGTVYGYTF. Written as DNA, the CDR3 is TGTGCCAGCAGCGACGTGGGCACGGTCTATGGCTACACCTTC.

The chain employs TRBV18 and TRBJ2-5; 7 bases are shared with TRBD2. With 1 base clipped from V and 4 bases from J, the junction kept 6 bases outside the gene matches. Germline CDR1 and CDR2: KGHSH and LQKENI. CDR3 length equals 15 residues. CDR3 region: CASSPRESSGETQYF. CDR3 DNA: TGTGCCAGCTCACCACGGGAGTCTAGCGGAGAGACCCAGTACTTC.

CDR3 bases: TGTGCCAGCAGTAGGTTTGTCCGGGATAATAAAAACTACGAGCAGTACTTC. It translates to CASSRFVRDNKNYEQYF. This sequence joins TRBV2 and TRBJ2-7; a possible D gene is TRBD2 (5 bases). The V gene lost 5 bases and the J gene lost 3 bases, with 23 bases spanning the gap. Germline V gene sequence: CDR1 SNHLY, CDR2 FYNNEI. The CDR3 length is 17 residues. The whole variable domain, remainder taken from reference TRBV2 and TRBJ2-7, is EPEVTQTPSHQVTQMGQEVILRCVPISNHLYFYWYRQILGQKVEFLVSFYNNEISEKSEIFDDQFSVERPDGSNFTLKIRSTKLEDSAMYFCASSRFVRDNKNYEQYFGPGTRLTVT.

As DNA, the CDR3 is TGTGCCGTACAGGGTTTAGCTAGCACAGATACGCAGTATTTT. Its protein is CAVQGLASTDTQYF. The genes are TRBV2 and TRBJ2-3, with D tentatively TRBD1 (6 bases). Per germline, CDR1 SNHLY and CDR2 FYNNEI. This CDR3 region has 14 residues. Trimming stripped 11 bases from V and 0 bases from J, with 15 bases between.

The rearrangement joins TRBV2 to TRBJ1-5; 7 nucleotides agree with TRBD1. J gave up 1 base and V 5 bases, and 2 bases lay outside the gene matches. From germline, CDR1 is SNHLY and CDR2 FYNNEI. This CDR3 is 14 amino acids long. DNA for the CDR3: TGTGCCAGCAGTTGGGGACAGAGCAATCAGCCCCAGCATTTT. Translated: CASSWGQSNQPQHF.

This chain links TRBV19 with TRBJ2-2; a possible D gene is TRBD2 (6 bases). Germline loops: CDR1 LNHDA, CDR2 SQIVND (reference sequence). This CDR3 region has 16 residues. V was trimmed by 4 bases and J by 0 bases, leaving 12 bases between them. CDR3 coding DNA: TGTGCCAGTAGTAGGAGGGCCGTCACGAACACCGGGGAGCTGTTTTTT. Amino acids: CASSRRAVTNTGELFF.

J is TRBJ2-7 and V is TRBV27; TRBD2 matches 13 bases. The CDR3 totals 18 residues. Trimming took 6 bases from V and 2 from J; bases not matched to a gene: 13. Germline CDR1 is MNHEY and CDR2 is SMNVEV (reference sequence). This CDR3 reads CASSRLGTSGVPPYEQYF. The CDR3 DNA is TGTGCCAGCAGCCGACTCGGGACTAGCGGGGTCCCACCCTACGAGCAGTACTTC.

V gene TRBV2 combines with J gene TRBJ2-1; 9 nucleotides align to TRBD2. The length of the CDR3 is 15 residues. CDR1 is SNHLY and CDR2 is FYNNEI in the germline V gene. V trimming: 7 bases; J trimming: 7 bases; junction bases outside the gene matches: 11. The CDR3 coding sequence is TGTGCCAGCACCTTACTAGCGGGCGAAGGTAATGAGCAGTTCTTC. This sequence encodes CASTLLAGEGNEQFF.

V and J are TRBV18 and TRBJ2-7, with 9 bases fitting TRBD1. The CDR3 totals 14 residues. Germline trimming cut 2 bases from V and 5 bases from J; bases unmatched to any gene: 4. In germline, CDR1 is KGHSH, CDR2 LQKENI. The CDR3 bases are TGTGCCAGCTCACCATCCGGGGACAGGGACGAGCAGTACTTC. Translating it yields CASSPSGDRDEQYF.

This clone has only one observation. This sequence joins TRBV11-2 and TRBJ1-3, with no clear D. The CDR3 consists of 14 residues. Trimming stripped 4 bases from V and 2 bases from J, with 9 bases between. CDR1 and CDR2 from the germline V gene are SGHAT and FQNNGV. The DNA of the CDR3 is TGTGCCAGCAGCTCATGGGAGGCTGGAAACACCATATATTTT. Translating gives CASSSWEAGNTIYF.

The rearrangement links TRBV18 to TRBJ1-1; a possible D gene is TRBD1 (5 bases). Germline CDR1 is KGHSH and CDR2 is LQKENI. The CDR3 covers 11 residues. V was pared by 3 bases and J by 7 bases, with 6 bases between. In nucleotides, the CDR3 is TGTGCCAGCTCACCGACAGTTGAAGCTTTCTTT. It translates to CASSPTVEAFF. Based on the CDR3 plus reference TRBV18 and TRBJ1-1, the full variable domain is NAGVMQNPRHLVRRRGQEARLRCSPMKGHSHVYWYRQLPEEGLKFMVYLQKENIIDESGMPKERFSAEFPKEGPSILRIQQVVRGDSAAYFCASSPTVEAFFGQGTRLTVV.

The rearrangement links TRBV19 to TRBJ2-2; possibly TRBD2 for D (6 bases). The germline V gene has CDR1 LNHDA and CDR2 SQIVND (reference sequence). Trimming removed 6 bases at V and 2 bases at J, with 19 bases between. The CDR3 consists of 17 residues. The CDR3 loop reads CASRRGGLLINTGELFF. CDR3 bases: TGTGCCAGTAGACGTGGGGGACTGCTGATTAACACCGGGGAGCTGTTTTTT.

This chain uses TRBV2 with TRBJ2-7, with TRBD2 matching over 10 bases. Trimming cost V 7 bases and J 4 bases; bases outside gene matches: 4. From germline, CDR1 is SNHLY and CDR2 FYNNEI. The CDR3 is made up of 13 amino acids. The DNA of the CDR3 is TGTGCCAGCATAGCGGGAGGAGTTTACGAGCAGTACTTC. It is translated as CASIAGGVYEQYF. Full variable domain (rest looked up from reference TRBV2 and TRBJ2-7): EPEVTQTPSHQVTQMGQEVILRCVPISNHLYFYWYRQILGQKVEFLVSFYNNEISEKSEIFDDQFSVERPDGSNFTLKIRSTKLEDSAMYFCASIAGGVYEQYFGPGTRLTVT.

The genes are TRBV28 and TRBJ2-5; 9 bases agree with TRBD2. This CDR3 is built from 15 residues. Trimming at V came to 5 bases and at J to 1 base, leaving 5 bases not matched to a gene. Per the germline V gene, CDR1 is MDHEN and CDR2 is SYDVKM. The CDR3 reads CASSRATSGQETQYF. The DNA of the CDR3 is TGTGCCAGCAGTCGGGCGACTAGCGGCCAAGAGACCCAGTACTTC.

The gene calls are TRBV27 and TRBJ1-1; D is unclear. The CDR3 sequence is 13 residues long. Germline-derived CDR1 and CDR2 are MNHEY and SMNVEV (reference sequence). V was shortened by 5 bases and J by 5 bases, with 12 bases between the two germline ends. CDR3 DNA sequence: TGTGCCAGCAGTCGCATGAGGGTAACTGAAGCTTTCTTT. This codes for CASSRMRVTEAFF.

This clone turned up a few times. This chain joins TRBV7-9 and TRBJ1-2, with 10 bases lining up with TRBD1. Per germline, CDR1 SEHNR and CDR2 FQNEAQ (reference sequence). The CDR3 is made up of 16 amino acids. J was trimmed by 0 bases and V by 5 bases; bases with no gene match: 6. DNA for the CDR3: TGTGCCAGCAGCCTCCTCGGACAGGGGGCTAACTATGGCTACACCTTC. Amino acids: CASSLLGQGANYGYTF.

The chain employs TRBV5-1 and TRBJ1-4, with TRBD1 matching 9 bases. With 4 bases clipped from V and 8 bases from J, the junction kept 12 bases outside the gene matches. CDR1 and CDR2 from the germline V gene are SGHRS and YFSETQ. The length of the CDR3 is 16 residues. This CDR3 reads CASSRGPQGAEEKLFF. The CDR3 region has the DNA TGCGCCAGCAGCCGGGGGCCACAGGGGGCGGAAGAAAAACTGTTTTTT.

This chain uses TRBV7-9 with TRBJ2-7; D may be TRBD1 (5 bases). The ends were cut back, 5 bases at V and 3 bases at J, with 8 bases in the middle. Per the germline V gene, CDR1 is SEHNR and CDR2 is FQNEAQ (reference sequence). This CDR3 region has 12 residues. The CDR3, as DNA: TGTGCCAGCAGCCAGACAGACTACGAGCAGTACTTC. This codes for CASSQTDYEQYF.

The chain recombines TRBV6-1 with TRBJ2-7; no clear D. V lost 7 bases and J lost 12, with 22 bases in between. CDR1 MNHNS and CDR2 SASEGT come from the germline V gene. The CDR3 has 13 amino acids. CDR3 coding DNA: TGTGCCAGCACCCGGGTAGGCTTCAACTCCTGGTACTTC. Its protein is CASTRVGFNSWYF.

CDR3 loop: CASSLVPSPRRDNQPQHF. CDR3 in DNA: TGTGCCAGCAGCTTAGTCCCTAGTCCCAGGAGGGACAATCAGCCCCAGCATTTT. The gene calls are TRBV11-3 and TRBJ1-5; D remains ambiguous. V was pared by 1 base and J by 3 bases, with 19 bases between. CDR1 is SGHNT and CDR2 is YENEEA in the germline V gene. The CDR3 length is 18 residues.

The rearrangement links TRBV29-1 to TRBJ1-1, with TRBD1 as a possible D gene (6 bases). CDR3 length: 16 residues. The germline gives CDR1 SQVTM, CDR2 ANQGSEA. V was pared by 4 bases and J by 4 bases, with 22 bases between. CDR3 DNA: TGCAGCGTTGTAAAAGGCAGGGGATGGGGGGGCACTGAAGCTTTCTTT. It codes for CSVVKGRGWGGTEAFF.

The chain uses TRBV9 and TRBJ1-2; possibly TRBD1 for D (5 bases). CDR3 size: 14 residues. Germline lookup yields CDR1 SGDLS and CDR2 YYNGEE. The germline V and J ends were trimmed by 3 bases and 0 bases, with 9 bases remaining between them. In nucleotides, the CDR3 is TGTGCCAGCAGCGAAGGGGTTTCTAACTATGGCTACACCTTC. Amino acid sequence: CASSEGVSNYGYTF.

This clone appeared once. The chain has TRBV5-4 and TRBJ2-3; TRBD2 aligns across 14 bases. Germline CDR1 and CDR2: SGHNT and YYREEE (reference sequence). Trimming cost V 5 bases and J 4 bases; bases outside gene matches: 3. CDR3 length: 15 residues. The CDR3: CASRWTSGRSDTQYF. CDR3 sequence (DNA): TGTGCCAGCAGGTGGACTAGCGGGAGGTCAGATACGCAGTATTTT.

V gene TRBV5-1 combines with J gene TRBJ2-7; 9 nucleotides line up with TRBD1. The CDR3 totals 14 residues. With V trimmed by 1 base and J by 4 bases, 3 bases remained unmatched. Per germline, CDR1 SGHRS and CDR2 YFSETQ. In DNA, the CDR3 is TGCGCCAGCAGCTTGACAGGGGGCAGGTACGAGCAGTACTTC. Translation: CASSLTGGRYEQYF.

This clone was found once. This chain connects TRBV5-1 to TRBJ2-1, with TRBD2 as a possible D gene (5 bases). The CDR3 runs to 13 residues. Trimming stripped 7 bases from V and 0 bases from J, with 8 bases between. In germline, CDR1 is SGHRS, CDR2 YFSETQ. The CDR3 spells CASGSTSYNEQFF. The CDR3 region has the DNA TGCGCCAGCGGGAGTACCTCCTACAATGAGCAGTTCTTC.

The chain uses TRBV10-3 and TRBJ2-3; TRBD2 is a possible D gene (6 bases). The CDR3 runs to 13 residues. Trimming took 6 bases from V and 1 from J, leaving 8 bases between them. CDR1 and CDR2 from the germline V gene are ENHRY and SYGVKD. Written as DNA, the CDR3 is TGTGCCATCAGCGCTAGCGGCACAGATACGCAGTATTTT. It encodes CAISASGTDTQYF.

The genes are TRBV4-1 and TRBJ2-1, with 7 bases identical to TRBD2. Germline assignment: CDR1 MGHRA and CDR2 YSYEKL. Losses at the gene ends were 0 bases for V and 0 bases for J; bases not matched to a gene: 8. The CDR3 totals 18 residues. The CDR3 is CASSQDPWGEGSYNEQFF. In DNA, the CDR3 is TGCGCCAGCAGCCAAGACCCTTGGGGGGAGGGCTCCTACAATGAGCAGTTCTTC.